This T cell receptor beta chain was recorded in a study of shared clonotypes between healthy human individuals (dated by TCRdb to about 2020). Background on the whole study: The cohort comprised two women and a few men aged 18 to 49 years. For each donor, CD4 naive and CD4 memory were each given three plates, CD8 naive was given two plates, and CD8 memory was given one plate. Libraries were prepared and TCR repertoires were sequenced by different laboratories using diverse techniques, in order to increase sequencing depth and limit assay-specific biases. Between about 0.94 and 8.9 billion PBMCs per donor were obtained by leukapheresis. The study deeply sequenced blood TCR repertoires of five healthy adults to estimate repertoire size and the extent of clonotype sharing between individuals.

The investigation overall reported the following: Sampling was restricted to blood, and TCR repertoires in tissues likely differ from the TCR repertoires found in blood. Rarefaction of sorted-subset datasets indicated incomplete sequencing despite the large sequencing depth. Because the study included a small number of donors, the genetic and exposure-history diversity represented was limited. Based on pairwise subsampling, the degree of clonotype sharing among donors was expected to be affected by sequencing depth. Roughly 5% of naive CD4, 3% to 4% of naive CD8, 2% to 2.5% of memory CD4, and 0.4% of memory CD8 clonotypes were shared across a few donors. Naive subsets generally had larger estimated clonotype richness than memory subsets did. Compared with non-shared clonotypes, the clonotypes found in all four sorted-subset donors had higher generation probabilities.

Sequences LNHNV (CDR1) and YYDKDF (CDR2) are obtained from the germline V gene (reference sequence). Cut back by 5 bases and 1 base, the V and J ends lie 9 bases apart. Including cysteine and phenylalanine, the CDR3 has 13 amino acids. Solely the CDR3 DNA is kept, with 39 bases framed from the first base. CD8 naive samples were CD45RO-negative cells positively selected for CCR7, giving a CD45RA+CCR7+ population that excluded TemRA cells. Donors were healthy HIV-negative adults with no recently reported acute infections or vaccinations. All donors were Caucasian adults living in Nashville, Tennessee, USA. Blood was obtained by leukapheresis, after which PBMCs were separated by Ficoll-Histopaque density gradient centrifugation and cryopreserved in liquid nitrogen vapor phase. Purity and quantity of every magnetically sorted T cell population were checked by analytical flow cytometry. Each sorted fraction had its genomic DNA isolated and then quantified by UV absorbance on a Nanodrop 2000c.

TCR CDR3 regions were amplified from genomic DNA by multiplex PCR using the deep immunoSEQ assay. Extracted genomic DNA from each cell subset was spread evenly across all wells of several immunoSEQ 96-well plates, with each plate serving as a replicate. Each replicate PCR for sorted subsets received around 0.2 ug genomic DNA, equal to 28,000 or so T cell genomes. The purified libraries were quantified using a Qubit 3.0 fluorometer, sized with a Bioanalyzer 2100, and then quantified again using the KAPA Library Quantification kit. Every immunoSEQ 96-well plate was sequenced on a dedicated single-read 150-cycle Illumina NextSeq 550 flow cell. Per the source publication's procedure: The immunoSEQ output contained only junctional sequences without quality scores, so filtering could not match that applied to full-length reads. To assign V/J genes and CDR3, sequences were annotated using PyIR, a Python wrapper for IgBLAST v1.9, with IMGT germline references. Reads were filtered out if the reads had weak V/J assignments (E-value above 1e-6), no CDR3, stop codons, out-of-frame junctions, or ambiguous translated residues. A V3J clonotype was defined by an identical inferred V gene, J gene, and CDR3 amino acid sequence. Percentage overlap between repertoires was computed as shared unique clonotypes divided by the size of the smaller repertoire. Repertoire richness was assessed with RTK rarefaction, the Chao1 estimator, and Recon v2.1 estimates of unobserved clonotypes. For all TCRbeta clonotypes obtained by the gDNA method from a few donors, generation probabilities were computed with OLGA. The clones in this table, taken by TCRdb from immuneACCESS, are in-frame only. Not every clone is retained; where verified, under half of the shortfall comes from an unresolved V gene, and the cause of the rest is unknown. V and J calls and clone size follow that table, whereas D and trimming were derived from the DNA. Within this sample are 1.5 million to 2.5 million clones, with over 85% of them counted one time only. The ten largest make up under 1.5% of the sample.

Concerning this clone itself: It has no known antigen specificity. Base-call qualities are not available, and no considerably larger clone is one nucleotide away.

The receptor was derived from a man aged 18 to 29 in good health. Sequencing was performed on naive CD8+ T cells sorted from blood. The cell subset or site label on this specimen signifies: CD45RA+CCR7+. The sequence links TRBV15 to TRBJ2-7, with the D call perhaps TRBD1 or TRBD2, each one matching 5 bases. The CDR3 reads CATSWGISYEQYF. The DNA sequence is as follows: TGTGCCACCAGCTGGGGGATATCCTACGAGCAGTACTTC.